This T cell receptor (beta chain) was sequenced in a study of pediatric ulcerative colitis. This was a survey-level run. TCRdb's table, derived via immunoSEQ multiplex PCR, lists solely in-frame clones and lacks some. The sample shows tens of thousands of clones, roughly nine tenths of them seen only once. Study-wide results and caveats: A couple of patients' blood samples yielded substantially fewer templates. A couple of rectal clonotypes were found only in ulcerative colitis patients, all of them.

This CDR3 comprises 15 residues. With V trimmed by 0 bases and J by 10 bases, 9 bases remained unmatched. CDR1 and CDR2 from the germline V gene are SGDLS and YYNGEE. Colonoscopy and blood draw happened at the same time. Turning to this clone: What it binds is unknown.

What was sequenced was blood. The clonotype was recovered from a boy under 18 with severe ulcerative colitis. The rearrangement joins TRBV9 to TRBJ2-2, with TRBD2 identical over 7 bases. CDR3 residues: CASSVEGLAGAELFF. The DNA of the CDR3 is TGTGCCAGCAGCGTAGAGGGGTTAGCGGGTGCGGAGCTGTTTTTT.